One sample yielded the 17 T cell receptor beta chains listed below, sequenced in a study of cytomegalovirus exposure and HLA in healthy donors. 13 Jbeta primers and 60 Vbeta primers were used for the PCR. TCRdb's copy holds only in-frame clones and misses some; the assay was immunoSEQ multiplex PCR. Here the sample spans about 160,000 clones, roughly 87% being singletons. Sequences were obtained from PBMCs. The receptors originated from a girl between 5 and 17 years old in good health and CMV-seropositive.

This clone was recorded a few times. CDR3 sequence reads: CASSQAGQWALRGYTF. For the CDR3, the DNA is TGTGCCAGCAGCCAAGCGGGACAGTGGGCCCTGAGGGGCTACACCTTC. The rearrangement links TRBV14 to TRBJ1-2; 7 bases line up with TRBD1. V was clipped by 1 base and J by 8 bases; unmatched bases: 13. Per the germline V gene, CDR1 is SGHDN and CDR2 is FVKESK. The CDR3 contains 16 residues.

This chain connects TRBV5-3 to TRBJ2-5, with 11 bases identical to TRBD2. TRBV5-3 is noted as an ORF with a role that remains uncertain. After removal of 2 bases from V and 2 bases from J, the junction contained 5 bases not matched to a gene. There are 16 residues in the CDR3. The CDR3 loop is CARSFRLAGPQETQYF. CDR3 bases: TGTGCCAGAAGCTTTAGACTAGCGGGGCCTCAAGAGACCCAGTACTTC.

This chain joins TRBV18 and TRBJ1-5, with D possibly TRBD1 on 6 matching bases. Trimming stripped 3 bases from V and 6 bases from J, with 9 bases between. The length of the CDR3 is 13 residues. CDR1 and CDR2 (germline): KGHSH, LQKENI. CDR3 residues: CASSPDRAQPQHF. The CDR3 coding sequence is TGTGCCAGCTCACCGGACAGAGCTCAGCCCCAGCATTTT.

The rearrangement uses TRBV5-1 and TRBJ2-7, with TRBD1 as a possible D gene (6 bases). This CDR3 has 12 amino acids. CDR1 and CDR2 from the germline V gene are SGHRS and YFSETQ. Trimming cost V 2 bases and J 6 bases, with 9 bases left between them. CDR3 nucleotides: TGCGCCAGCAGCTTACAGGGCGGCGAGCAGTACTTC. Translated: CASSLQGGEQYF.

The J gene is TRBJ1-5, the V gene TRBV5-1, with TRBD1 as a possible D gene (5 bases). This CDR3 region has 14 residues. V gave up 1 base and J gave up 3 bases, with 8 bases separating them. Germline CDR1 reads SGHRS; CDR2 reads YFSETQ. The CDR3 DNA sequence: TGCGCCAGCAGCTTGAGCGGGACCAATCAGCCCCAGCATTTT. Protein product: CASSLSGTNQPQHF.

The chain uses TRBV18 and TRBJ2-7; 9 bases match TRBD2. Germline V lookup: CDR1 KGHSH, CDR2 LQKENI. The CDR3 length is 15 residues. After removal of 6 bases from V and 4 bases from J, the junction contained 10 bases not matched to a gene. CDR3 DNA: TGTGCCAGCTCGCCCGCCGTAGCGGGGGAGTACGAGCAGTACTTC. It codes for CASSPAVAGEYEQYF.

The gene calls are TRBV28 and TRBJ1-4; D ambiguous. CDR1 and CDR2 from the germline V gene are MDHEN and SYDVKM. The germline V and J ends were trimmed by 3 bases and 6 bases, with 5 bases remaining between them. The CDR3 is 12 residues long. The CDR3 bases are TGTGCCAGCAGTTTTTCTGATGAAAAACTGTTTTTT. This encodes CASSFSDEKLFF.

The V and J genes are TRBV2 and TRBJ2-3, with TRBD2 matching 10 bases. The germline gives CDR1 SNHLY, CDR2 FYNNEI. This CDR3 spans 15 amino acids. J was trimmed by 3 bases and V by 6 bases; bases with no gene match: 6. This chain's CDR3 is CASRISGGKTDTQYF. DNA for the CDR3: TGTGCCAGCAGGATTAGCGGGGGGAAGACAGATACGCAGTATTTT.

The rearrangement links TRBV9 to TRBJ2-4; D is perhaps TRBD1 (5 bases). Trimming took off 4 bases at V and 8 bases at J, with 22 bases between the two ends. Germline CDR1 reads SGDLS; CDR2 reads YYNGEE. This CDR3 is built from 16 residues. CDR3 coding DNA: TGTGCCAGCAGCTTCAGTCATGGGGCTCCGGCGGACATTCAGTACTTC. Translated, it gives CASSFSHGAPADIQYF.

This chain joins TRBV2 and TRBJ1-5, with TRBD1 as a possible D gene (6 bases). This CDR3 has 14 residues. V gave up 6 bases and J gave up 1 base, with 10 bases separating them. CDR1 SNHLY and CDR2 FYNNEI come from the germline V gene. CDR3 region: CASRLGGSNQPQHF. For the CDR3, the DNA is TGTGCCAGCAGATTAGGGGGAAGCAATCAGCCCCAGCATTTT.

The rearrangement joins TRBV19 to TRBJ1-1, with no clear D. This CDR3 spans 13 amino acids. Between the trimmed V and J ends, which lost 6 bases and 1 base, there was a span of 9 bases. In germline, CDR1 is LNHDA, CDR2 SQIVND (reference sequence). The CDR3 loop is CASSLRRNTEAFF. The CDR3 coding sequence is TGTGCCAGTAGCCTGAGGCGGAACACTGAAGCTTTCTTT.

Written as DNA, the CDR3 is TGCGCCAGTTCCTCCGGGACAGGGGGCCACGAGCAGTACTTC. This translates into CASSSGTGGHEQYF. This sequence joins TRBV5-1 and TRBJ2-7; 12 bases are shared with TRBD1. Germline lookup yields CDR1 SGHRS and CDR2 YFSETQ. V shed 8 bases and J 5 bases; nucleotides not matched to a gene: 8. The CDR3 has 14 amino acids.

This chain links TRBV29-1 with TRBJ2-7; tentatively, D is TRBD2 (6 bases). CDR3 length: 13 amino acids. Germline-derived CDR1 and CDR2 are SQVTM and ANQGSEA. The ends were cut back, 1 base at V and 3 bases at J, with 10 bases in the middle. The CDR3, as DNA: TGCAGCGTTGAAGGGCGGCGGGACTACGAGCAGTACTTC. Its translation is CSVEGRRDYEQYF.

On this clone itself: The junction does not match germline at one end; this may be a read error. The chain couples TRBV7-7 to TRBJ2-5; tentative D call: TRBD2 (5 bases). CDR1 is SSHAT, CDR2 FNYEAQ, per germline (reference sequence). This CDR3 comprises 12 residues. The CDR3, as DNA: TGTGCTAGCAGCTCCCCGAGCGGAGAGCAGTACTTC. It translates to CASSSPSGEQYF. The whole variable domain, remainder taken from reference TRBV7-7 and TRBJ2-5, is GAGVSQSPRYKVTKRGQDVTLRCDPISSHATLYWYQQALGQGPEFLTYFNYEAQPDKSGLPSDRFSAERPEGSISTLTIQRTEQRDSAMYRCASSSPSGEQYFGPGTRLLVL.

In nucleotides, the CDR3 is TGTGCCAGCTCACCGGACAGGGGGTTTTTCAATGAGCAGTTCTTC. This gives the protein CASSPDRGFFNEQFF. The chain joins TRBV18 to TRBJ2-1, with 10 bases aligning to TRBD1. The junction had 5 bases not matched to a gene; V was cut back by 3 bases and J by 6 bases. CDR1 is KGHSH, CDR2 LQKENI, per germline. CDR3 size: 15 residues.

This chain connects TRBV30 to TRBJ1-1, with TRBD1 matching 7 bases. CDR3 length equals 15 residues. J was trimmed by 1 base and V by 4 bases; bases with no gene match: 9. Germline-derived CDR1 and CDR2 are GTSNPN and SVGIG (reference sequence). In nucleotides, the CDR3 is TGTGCCTGGACCTCGACAGGGCTCGGGAACACTGAAGCTTTCTTT. Encoded protein: CAWTSTGLGNTEAFF.

The V gene is TRBV5-6, the J gene TRBJ2-5; 7 bases are a match to TRBD1. The CDR3 is made up of 14 amino acids. Germline CDR1 reads SGHDT; CDR2 reads YYEEEE. The J segment lost 4 bases and the V segment lost 4 bases, leaving 7 bases of the junction unmatched. DNA for the CDR3: TGTGCCAGCAGCCCATGGGACAGACGAGAGACCCAGTACTTC. This encodes CASSPWDRRETQYF.